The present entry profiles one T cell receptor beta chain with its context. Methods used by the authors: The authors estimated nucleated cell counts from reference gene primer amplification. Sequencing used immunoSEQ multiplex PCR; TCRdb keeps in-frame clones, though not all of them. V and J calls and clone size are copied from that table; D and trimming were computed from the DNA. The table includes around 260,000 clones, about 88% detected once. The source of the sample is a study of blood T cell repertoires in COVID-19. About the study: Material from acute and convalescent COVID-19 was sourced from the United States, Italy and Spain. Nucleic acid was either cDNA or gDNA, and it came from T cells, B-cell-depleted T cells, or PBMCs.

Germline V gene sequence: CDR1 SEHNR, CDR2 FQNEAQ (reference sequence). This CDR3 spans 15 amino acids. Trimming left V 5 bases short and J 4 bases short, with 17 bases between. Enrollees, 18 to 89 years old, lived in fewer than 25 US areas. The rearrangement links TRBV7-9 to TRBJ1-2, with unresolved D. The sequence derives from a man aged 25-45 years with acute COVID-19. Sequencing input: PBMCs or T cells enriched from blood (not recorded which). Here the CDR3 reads CASSPDLLILYGYTF. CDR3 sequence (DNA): TGTGCCAGCAGCCCCGACTTGCTTATTCTCTATGGCTACACCTTC.